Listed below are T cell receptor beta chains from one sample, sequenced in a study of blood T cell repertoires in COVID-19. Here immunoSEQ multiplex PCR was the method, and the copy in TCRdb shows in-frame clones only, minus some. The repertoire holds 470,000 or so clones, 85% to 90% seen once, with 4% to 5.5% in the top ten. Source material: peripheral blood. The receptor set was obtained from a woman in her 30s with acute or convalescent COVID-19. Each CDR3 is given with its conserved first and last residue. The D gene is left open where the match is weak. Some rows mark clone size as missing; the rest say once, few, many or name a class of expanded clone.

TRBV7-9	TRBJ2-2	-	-	CASSSSYIGRAGELFF	TGTGCCAGCAGCTCGTCTTACATAGGGCGGGCCGGGGAGCTGTTTTTT
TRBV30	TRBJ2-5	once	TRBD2	CAWSLTSEETQYF	TGTGCCTGGAGTCTAACTAGCGAAGAGACCCAGTACTTC
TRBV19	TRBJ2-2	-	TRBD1	CASSILQGAPTGELFF	TGTGCCAGTAGTATATTACAGGGGGCGCCCACCGGGGAGCTGTTTTTT
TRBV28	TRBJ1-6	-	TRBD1	CASRHRGEGSPLHF	TGTGCCAGCAGACACAGGGGGGAGGGGTCACCCCTCCACTTT
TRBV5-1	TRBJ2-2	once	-	CASSFIRQVNTGELFF	TGCGCCAGCAGCTTCATAAGACAGGTGAACACCGGGGAGCTGTTTTTT
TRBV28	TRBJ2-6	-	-	CASSQRLRANVLTF	TGTGCCAGCTCCCAGAGGCTCCGGGCCAACGTCCTGACTTTC
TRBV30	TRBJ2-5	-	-	CAWSDGVEETQYF	TGTGCCTGGAGTGACGGGGTGGAAGAGACCCAGTACTTC
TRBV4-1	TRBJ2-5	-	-	CASSPQLQFKETQYF	TGCGCCAGCAGCCCCCAACTCCAATTCAAAGAGACCCAGTACTTC
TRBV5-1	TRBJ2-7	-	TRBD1	CASRPRQGQAREQYF	TGCGCCAGCAGACCCCGACAGGGCCAGGCTAGGGAGCAGTACTTC
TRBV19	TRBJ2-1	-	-	CASSIHYNEQFF	TGTGCCAGTAGCATACATTACAATGAGCAGTTCTTC
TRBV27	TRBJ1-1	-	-	CASSFGGGSTEAFF	TGTGCCAGCAGTTTCGGGGGGGGATCCACTGAAGCTTTCTTT
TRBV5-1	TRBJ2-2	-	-	CASSSGVSGELFF	TGCGCCAGCAGCTCGGGGGTTTCGGGGGAGCTGTTTTTT
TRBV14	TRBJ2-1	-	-	CASSSRYRYNEQFF	TGTGCCAGCAGCTCCAGGTATAGGTACAATGAGCAGTTCTTC
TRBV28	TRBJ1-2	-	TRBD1	CASSTGTGNGYTF	TGTGCCAGCAGTACAGGGACAGGGAATGGCTACACCTTC
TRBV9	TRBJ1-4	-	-	CASSVGTRGNEKLFF	TGTGCCAGCAGCGTAGGAACTCGGGGAAATGAAAAACTGTTTTTT
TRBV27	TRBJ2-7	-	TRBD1	CASSFYRGSYEQYF	TGTGCCAGCAGTTTCTACAGGGGGTCCTACGAGCAGTACTTC
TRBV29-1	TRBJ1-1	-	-	CSVEVYGQLNTEAFF	TGCAGCGTTGAAGTCTATGGGCAATTGAACACTGAAGCTTTCTTT
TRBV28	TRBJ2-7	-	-	CASSSLYEQYF	TGTGCCAGCAGTTCCCTATACGAGCAGTACTTC
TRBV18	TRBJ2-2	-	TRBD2	CASSPTIRGSGRVNTGELFF	TGTGCCAGCTCACCTACCATTCGGGGCTCAGGGAGGGTTAACACCGGGGAGCTGTTTTTT
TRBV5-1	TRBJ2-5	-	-	CASSLPSGLRETQYF	TGCGCCAGCAGCTTACCCTCAGGGTTGAGGGAGACCCAGTACTTC
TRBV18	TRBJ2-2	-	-	CASSPDISNTGELFF	TGTGCCAGCTCACCGGACATCTCGAACACCGGGGAGCTGTTTTTT
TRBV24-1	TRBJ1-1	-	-	CATSEGGPGDTEAFF	TGTGCCACCAGTGAGGGGGGACCTGGGGACACTGAAGCTTTCTTT
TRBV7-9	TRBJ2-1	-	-	CASSPLVLRDEQFF	TGTGCCAGCAGCCCGTTAGTACTGAGAGATGAGCAGTTCTTC
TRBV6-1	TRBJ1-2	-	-	CASSEFGGRDYGYTF	TGTGCCAGCAGTGAATTCGGGGGTCGGGATTATGGCTACACCTTC
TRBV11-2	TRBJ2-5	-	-	CASSWAGDSPRGQYF	TGTGCCAGCAGCTGGGCCGGGGATTCCCCTCGCGGCCAGTACTTC
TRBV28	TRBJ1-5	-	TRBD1	CASLLQGAGQPQHF	TGTGCCAGCCTCCTACAGGGGGCAGGGCAGCCCCAGCATTTT
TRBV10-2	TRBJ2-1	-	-	CASRAPRGNEQFF	TGCGCCAGCCGCGCTCCCAGAGGCAATGAGCAGTTCTTC